Below, 24 T cell receptor beta chains from the same sample are listed, as sequenced in a study of PD-1 blockade in classical Hodgkin lymphoma. The time point here: cycle 4 day 1 (C4D1), after 6 weeks of nivolumab. All patients relapsed after autologous stem cell transplantation, and brentuximab vedotin exposure varied. The table came from immunoSEQ multiplex PCR; TCRdb's copy has only in-frame clones and leaves some out. This table has some 33,000 clones, under 75% appearing once. Sequences were derived from peripheral blood mononuclear cells (PBMCs), sampled before the fourth cycle of nivolumab. Source of these receptors: a human donor with classical Hodgkin lymphoma.

V and J are TRBV30 and TRBJ1-2, with unresolved D. V lost 0 bases, J lost 3 bases, and 17 bases lay in between. This CDR3 is built from 16 residues. Germline V gives CDR1 GTSNPN, CDR2 SVGIG (reference sequence). CDR3 region: CAWSVDRAAGDYGYTF. CDR3 sequence (DNA): TGTGCCTGGAGTGTGGATCGGGCCGCCGGGGACTATGGCTACACCTTC.

The genes are TRBV7-9 and TRBJ1-2; possibly TRBD1 for D (5 bases). Trimming stripped 5 bases from V and 0 bases from J, with 13 bases between. Germline CDR1 and CDR2: SEHNR and FQNEAQ (reference sequence). The CDR3 totals 15 residues. The CDR3 reads CASSPPGTTNYGYTF. Here the CDR3 DNA reads TGTGCCAGCAGCCCCCCCGGGACTACTAACTATGGCTACACCTTC.

This chain uses TRBV5-1 with TRBJ2-1; 10 bases are a match to TRBD2. The CDR3 consists of 19 residues. J lost 6 bases, V lost 3 bases, and 18 bases had no gene match. The germline gives CDR1 SGHRS, CDR2 YFSETQ. This chain's CDR3 is CASSSPTSGIAQSRNEQFF. The CDR3 DNA reads as TGCGCCAGCAGCTCCCCTACTAGCGGGATTGCCCAATCTCGCAATGAGCAGTTCTTC.

V is TRBV6-6 and J is TRBJ2-2; D is uncertain. In germline, CDR1 is MNHNY, CDR2 SVGAGI (reference sequence). Between the trimmed V and J ends, which lost 2 bases and 2 bases, there was a span of 3 bases. This CDR3 has 13 residues. The CDR3 DNA reads as TGTGCCAGCAGTTACCCCAACACCGGGGAGCTGTTTTTT. The encoded protein is CASSYPNTGELFF.

In its sample, this clone was seen once. The V gene is TRBV7-2, the J gene TRBJ1-2; the D is unclear. Germline CDR1 reads SGHTA; CDR2 reads FQGNSA. V was shortened by 5 bases and J by 6 bases, with 13 bases between the two germline ends. CDR3 length equals 13 residues. Here the CDR3 DNA reads TGTGCCAGCAGCCCTCGGAGGTTTCATGGCTACACCTTC. Translating gives CASSPRRFHGYTF.

This chain uses TRBV28 with TRBJ2-7; D is possibly TRBD1 (6 bases). V gave up 6 bases and J gave up 4 bases, with 16 bases separating them. CDR1 and CDR2 from the germline V gene are MDHEN and SYDVKM. This CDR3 is built from 14 residues. The DNA of the CDR3 is TGTGCCAGCAGGTCCCTGGGACAAGAATACGAGCAGTACTTC. Protein sequence: CASRSLGQEYEQYF.

The genes are TRBV6-1 and TRBJ1-2; D not resolved. Deletions cut 6 bases from V and 5 bases from J, with 10 bases between. This CDR3 is 12 amino acids long. Germline CDR1 reads MNHNS; CDR2 reads SASEGT. The CDR3 bases are TGTGCCAGCAGCGACCCCCTTTATGGCTACACCTTC. This translates into CASSDPLYGYTF.

The chain has TRBV6-5 and TRBJ1-3; possible D gene TRBD1, 5 bases. The ends were cut back, 6 bases at V and 7 bases at J, with 19 bases in the middle. The CDR3 runs 15 residues. Germline CDR1 is MNHEY and CDR2 is SVGAGI. Here the CDR3 DNA reads TGTGCCAGCAGCCTGGGGGGGTCCGTTGGGAACACCATATATTTT. Protein sequence: CASSLGGSVGNTIYF.

The V call is TRBV30, the J call TRBJ1-2, with TRBD1 identical over 10 bases. V was pared by 2 bases and J by 11 bases, with 14 bases of the junction left unmatched. CDR3 length equals 15 residues. Looked up from germline, CDR1 is GTSNPN and CDR2 is SVGIG (reference sequence). The chain's CDR3 is CAWSNSGQGKRGYTF. CDR3 coding DNA: TGTGCCTGGAGTAACTCGGGACAGGGGAAAAGAGGTTACACCTTC.

The chain carries TRBV25-1 and TRBJ2-7; D unresolved. Germline assignment: CDR1 MGHDK and CDR2 SYGVNS. The CDR3 contains 12 residues. V dropped 4 bases and J dropped 5 bases, with 9 bases sitting between them. CDR3 in amino acids: CASSVQPNEQYF. For the CDR3, the DNA is TGTGCCAGCAGTGTCCAGCCCAACGAGCAGTACTTC.

This clone was found a few times. This chain joins TRBV18 and TRBJ1-1; 8 bases line up with TRBD1. This CDR3 region has 15 residues. The germline V gene has CDR1 KGHSH and CDR2 LQKENI. The junction had 5 bases not matched to a gene; V was cut back by 4 bases and J by 1 base. The chain's CDR3 is CASSLRGQENTEAFF. In DNA, the CDR3 is TGTGCCAGCTCACTACGGGGACAGGAGAACACTGAAGCTTTCTTT.

The genes are TRBV25-1 and TRBJ2-7, with D perhaps matching TRBD2 (5 bases). V lost 1 base, J lost 0 bases, and 13 bases lay in between. Germline-derived CDR1 and CDR2 are MGHDK and SYGVNS. This CDR3 is built from 16 residues. The CDR3 DNA sequence: TGTGCCAGCAGTGAATTAGGAGGAGGATCCTCCTACGAGCAGTACTTC. Encoded protein: CASSELGGGSSYEQYF.

V gene TRBV25-1 combines with J gene TRBJ1-4; no definite D call. The germline gives CDR1 MGHDK, CDR2 SYGVNS. V lost 3 bases and J lost 7, with 12 bases in between. CDR3 length: 14 residues. The CDR3 DNA reads TGTGCCAGCAGTGATGAGGCGGACCTTGAAAAACTGTTTTTT. Protein product: CASSDEADLEKLFF.

The chain employs TRBV27 and TRBJ2-3, with 7 nucleotides matching TRBD2. Germline-derived CDR1 and CDR2 are MNHEY and SMNVEV (reference sequence). V gave up 7 bases and J gave up 8 bases; unmatched junction bases: 24. This CDR3 has 18 residues. The CDR3 DNA reads TGTGCCAGCACAAAGCAGCGGGATGGTCAGACGACCTTAGGTACGCAGTATTTT. It codes for CASTKQRDGQTTLGTQYF.

This clone was found a few times. The CDR3 region is CASSQDGVGQASYEQYF. The CDR3 nucleotides read TGCGCCAGCAGCCAAGATGGGGTGGGACAGGCGTCCTACGAGCAGTACTTC. The chain recombines TRBV4-3 with TRBJ2-7, with 8 positions matching TRBD1. This CDR3 is built from 17 residues. V was pared by 0 bases and J by 1 base, with 8 bases of the junction left unmatched. CDR1 LGHNA and CDR2 YSLEER come from the germline V gene.

The chain couples TRBV7-2 to TRBJ1-5; tentative D call: TRBD1 (5 bases). V lost 5 bases and J 7 bases, leaving 12 bases between the germline ends. CDR1 and CDR2 from the germline V gene are SGHTA and FQGNSA. The CDR3 runs 13 residues. The CDR3 DNA reads TGTGCCAGCAGCAGAGACAGCTTCCAGCCCCAGCATTTT. This encodes CASSRDSFQPQHF.

The chain is built from TRBV13 and TRBJ2-7; D ambiguous. In germline, CDR1 is PRHDT, CDR2 FYEKMQ (reference sequence). The CDR3 extends over 13 amino acids. Trimming stripped 3 bases from V and 4 bases from J, with 10 bases between. Here the CDR3 reads CASSLGVRYEQYF. The CDR3 bases are TGTGCCAGCAGCTTGGGTGTTCGGTACGAGCAGTACTTC.

The chain uses TRBV7-2 and TRBJ1-1, with a tentative D call TRBD1 (5 bases). Germline lookup yields CDR1 SGHTA and CDR2 FQGNSA. V was cut by 5 bases and J by 3 bases, with 16 bases left in between. This CDR3 contains 15 residues. The CDR3 DNA reads TGTGCCAGCAGCCCGGGACGGAGCAAGGACACTGAAGCTTTCTTT. Translated: CASSPGRSKDTEAFF.

This clone appeared a single time. The chain recombines TRBV4-2 with TRBJ2-5; D perhaps matches TRBD2 (6 bases). The CDR3 covers 14 residues. V was clipped by 4 bases and J by 5 bases, with 14 bases between them. Per the germline V gene, CDR1 is LGHNA and CDR2 is YNFKEQ. CDR3 protein: CASSLHRGSETQYF. In DNA form, the CDR3 reads TGTGCCAGCAGCCTTCACCGGGGGTCCGAGACCCAGTACTTC.

This rearrangement joins TRBV4-3 to TRBJ1-3; TRBD1 might be the D (5 bases). Between the trimmed V and J ends, which lost 0 bases and 1 base, there was a span of 7 bases. The CDR3 sequence is 15 residues long. CDR1 and CDR2 (germline): LGHNA, YSLEER. CDR3 nucleotides: TGCGCCAGCAGCCAAGATCGGGGGTCTGGAAACACCATATATTTT. This encodes CASSQDRGSGNTIYF.

V usage is TRBV27 and J usage is TRBJ1-2; D is unclear. V lost 5 bases to trimming and J lost 4 bases, with 11 bases between them. This CDR3 comprises 13 residues. Germline assignment: CDR1 MNHEY and CDR2 SMNVEV (reference sequence). Here the CDR3 reads CASSPQETYGYTF. CDR3 DNA: TGTGCCAGCAGTCCCCAGGAGACCTATGGCTACACCTTC.

The chain is built from TRBV7-6 and TRBJ1-2, with TRBD1 matching 9 bases. CDR1 SGHVS and CDR2 FNYEAQ come from the germline V gene. The junction had 7 bases not matched to a gene; V was cut back by 5 bases and J by 6 bases. The CDR3 is 14 residues long. CDR3 region: CASSNHRGRDGYTF. In DNA form, the CDR3 reads TGTGCCAGCAGCAATCACAGGGGGCGCGATGGCTACACCTTC.

This chain joins TRBV27 and TRBJ2-5, with TRBD2 matching over 8 bases. This CDR3 has 12 amino acids. J gave up 7 bases and V 3 bases, and 1 base lay outside the gene matches. Germline V CDR1 and CDR2: MNHEY, SMNVEV (reference sequence). CDR3 sequence: CASSLAGGTQYF. The CDR3, as DNA: TGTGCCAGCAGTTTGGCGGGAGGGACCCAGTACTTC.

J is TRBJ2-1 and V is TRBV9, with 11 bases lining up with TRBD2. This CDR3 is built from 16 residues. In germline, CDR1 is SGDLS, CDR2 YYNGEE. V dropped 3 bases and J dropped 9; count of bases not matched to a gene: 11. CDR3: CASSASGTSGGGEQFF. For the CDR3, the DNA is TGTGCCAGCAGCGCCTCCGGGACTAGCGGCGGGGGTGAGCAGTTCTTC.